This TCR beta chain appears in the sequencing data of a study of blood T cell repertoires in COVID-19. Study overall: PBMCs, B-cell-depleted T cells, or T cells provided the cDNA or gDNA that made up the material.

The table came from immunoSEQ multiplex PCR; TCRdb's copy has only in-frame clones and leaves some out. The sample carries fewer than 140,000 clones, 84% recorded once. On this clone itself: Other DNA variants within this sample encode the same CDR3.

Sequenced: peripheral blood. The TCR sequence derives from a woman between 55 and 75 years old with acute or convalescent COVID-19.

The CDR3 coding sequence is TGCGCCAGCAGCTTGGGTTCGCGAGAGACCCAGTACTTC. Its translation is CASSLGSRETQYF. The chain has TRBV5-1 and TRBJ2-5; D not resolved. The CDR3 has 13 amino acids. In germline, CDR1 is SGHRS, CDR2 YFSETQ. The V gene lost 0 bases and the J gene lost 4 bases, with 7 bases spanning the gap.